This TCR beta chain appears in the sequencing data of a study of CD8 T cells in Susac syndrome. Overall study findings and caveats: Detection of Susac-specific public clones gave around 16 in total CD8+ repertoires and roughly five in CD8+ TEMRA repertoires.

A note on this clonotype: Its antigen is unknown.

The recently defined diagnostic criteria for definite or probable disease were met by the Susac syndrome patients. With random hexamers, about 0.5 to 1 ug RNA was reverse transcribed. The amplification used immunoSEQ multiplex PCR on TCR beta CDR3; it spanned 54 Vbeta and 13 Jbeta. Each CDR3 protein gets one entry after TCRdb re-called the immunoSEQ multiplex PCR reads with MiXCR. The data hold approximately 190,000 distinct CDR3 sequences, with 85% to 95% observed a single time. This CDR3 is built from 13 residues. V shed 4 bases and J shed 6 bases, with 12 bases lying between them. In germline, CDR1 is MGHDK, CDR2 SYGVNS.

This sequence joins TRBV25-1 and TRBJ1-2; D gene unclear. The clonotype comes from a human donor with Susac syndrome. The sample consisted of CD8+ T cells from PBMCs. The CDR3, as DNA: TGTGCCAGCAGTGCCGGCACGGCCAATGGCTACACCTTC. Its translation: CASSAGTANGYTF.